This T cell receptor beta chain was obtained from a study of T cell responses to AZD1222 COVID-19 vaccine. The study's findings and limits: Spike-specific TCR breadth rose after two AZD1222 doses, and depth rose as well.

Clones were sequenced by immunoSEQ multiplex PCR, and TCRdb holds only the in-frame ones, with some missing. The sample includes about 100,000 clones, approximately 90% of them seen just once. The germline CDR1 and CDR2 sequences are GTSNPN and SVGIG (reference sequence). The CDR3 has 13 amino acids. The ends were cut back, 3 bases at V and 1 base at J, with 9 bases in the middle. Concerning this clone: Antigen specificity is unknown.

The chain carries TRBV30 and TRBJ1-1, with D unresolved. This clonotype was sampled from an adult in good health. The starting material was peripheral blood, obtained on day 0 of AZD1222 vaccination. CDR3 protein: CAWRWTGNTEAFF. The CDR3 DNA reads as TGTGCCTGGAGATGGACGGGGAACACTGAAGCTTTCTTT.